Each of the 7 T cell receptor beta chains below was sequenced from the same sample in a study of early T cells in non-severe SARS-CoV-2 infection. Using its own MiXCR run on the 5' RACE reads, TCRdb lists one record per CDR3 protein. The table records approximately 90,000 distinct CDR3 sequences, over 9.5% of them present only once. This specimen was whole blood, taken at baseline. The source of these receptors is an adult who was a healthcare worker with PCR-confirmed SARS-CoV-2 infection or an uninfected control (not recorded which).

This clonotype was seen ten or more times. The chain uses TRBV5-1 and TRBJ2-2, with 9 nucleotides matching TRBD1. The CDR3 runs 16 residues. Germline CDR1 is SGHRS and CDR2 is YFSETQ. The V segment lost 4 bases and the J segment 1 base; nucleotides outside the gene matches: 5. CDR3 sequence reads: CASSPLGQGNTGELFF. The CDR3 nucleotides are TGCGCCAGCAGCCCCTTGGGACAGGGGAACACCGGGGAGCTGTTTTTT.

This clonotype was seen many times. One end of the junction does not line up with germline, which may come from a read error. The chain is built from TRBV20-1 and TRBJ2-1; 10 nucleotides line up with TRBD2. CDR1 is DFQATT, CDR2 SNEGSKA, per germline (reference sequence). The CDR3 extends over 14 amino acids. CDR3 bases: TGCAGTGCAAGACTAGCGGGCTTCTACAATGAGCAGCTCTTC. It is translated as CSARLAGFYNEQLF.

In this sample, this clonotype turned up many times. CDR3 sequence: CASSPPGGGTLGNEQFF. DNA for the CDR3: TGTGCCAGCAGCCCCCCGGGCGGGGGAACCCTCGGAAATGAGCAGTTCTTC. The genes are TRBV5-7 and TRBJ2-1; 7 bases match TRBD2. TRBV5-7 is marked as an open reading frame, function uncertain. The trim removed 4 bases at V and 7 bases at J, leaving 17 bases unmatched. The CDR3 length is 17 residues.

The rearrangement links TRBV7-8 to TRBJ2-2, with TRBD1 matching 7 bases. Losses at the gene ends were 2 bases for V and 0 bases for J; bases not matched to a gene: 6. The V gene's germline CDR1 is SGHVS and CDR2 FQNEAQ. The CDR3 has 17 amino acids. For the CDR3, the DNA is TGTGCCAGCAGCTTATCTACAGGGGCGGCGAACACCGGGGAGCTGTTTTTT. Translating it yields CASSLSTGAANTGELFF.

The V call is TRBV2, the J call TRBJ2-1, with TRBD2 identical over 12 bases. Germline V lookup: CDR1 SNHLY, CDR2 FYNNEI. The CDR3 runs 17 residues. After removal of 8 bases from V and 2 bases from J, the junction contained 10 bases not matched to a gene. CDR3 coding DNA: TGTGCCAGCCGGACCGGACTAGCGGGATCAACCTACAATGAGCAGTTCTTC. This encodes CASRTGLAGSTYNEQFF.

This clonotype was seen only a few times. The chain employs TRBV5-1 and TRBJ1-6, with a weak D call TRBD1 (6 bases). V shed 1 base and J shed 7 bases, with 9 bases lying between them. Looked up from germline, CDR1 is SGHRS and CDR2 is YFSETQ. CDR3 size: 14 residues. The CDR3 nucleotides are TGCGCCAGCAGCTTGCTGGACAGCAATTCACCCCTCCACTTT. Translating gives CASSLLDSNSPLHF.

This chain connects TRBV11-1 to TRBJ2-7; perhaps TRBD1 as D (6 bases). The CDR3 length is 13 residues. Germline CDR1 and CDR2: SGHAT and FQDESV (reference sequence). The V gene lost 6 bases and the J gene lost 3 bases, with 12 bases spanning the gap. CDR3 nucleotide sequence: TGTGCCAGCAGAAGTGGACAGAGCTACGAGCAGTACTTC. As protein: CASRSGQSYEQYF.